The present TCR beta chain was sequenced within a study of memory CD4+ T cells and cytomegalovirus serostatus. The wider study: Donors were healthy Belgian adults, some 10 CMV seropositive and 24 seronegative.

The sort gate was single viable CD3+CD4+CD8-CD45RO+ cells for memory CD4+ T cells. Notes on the study in general: Each of 65 to 75 CMV-associated TCRbeta sequences occurred in one to five individuals. CMV serostatus prediction reached median AUC roughly 0.95, or 0.91 with US-trained model.

To note about this clone: Its antigen is still unknown.

CDR1 MNHEY and CDR2 SVGAGI come from the germline V gene. Trimming shortened V by 1 base and J by 2 bases, and 11 bases separated the two germline ends. CDR3 size: 15 residues. Profiled with immunoSEQ multiplex PCR; TCRdb holds only in-frame clones, not every one. The table records more than 35,000 clones, over 60% of them present only once. Specimen: memory CD4+ T cells from blood. V gene TRBV6-5 combines with J gene TRBJ2-5, with D uncertain. This sequence originates from an adult in good health and CMV-seronegative. CDR3 region: CASSYFHARQETQYF. DNA for the CDR3: TGTGCCAGCAGTTACTTCCATGCGCGTCAAGAGACCCAGTACTTC.